One sample yielded the 9 T cell receptor beta chains listed below, sequenced in a study of CD8+ T cells in alopecia areata. Peripheral blood samples and lesional scalp punch biopsies were obtained from alopecia areata patients. The sequencing template was cDNA reverse transcribed from extracted RNA. Some clones are missing from TCRdb's copy, which holds only in-frame ones; the method was immunoSEQ multiplex PCR. Counted here are 7,200 or so clones, about 65% occurring once; the ten biggest clones make up about 16%. Here the sequenced sample was skin, taken at week 0. All receptors come from a human donor with alopecia areata.

V usage is TRBV7-9 and J usage is TRBJ2-2, with TRBD1 matching 8 bases. Germline assignment: CDR1 SEHNR and CDR2 FQNEAQ (reference sequence). The CDR3 totals 15 residues. V lost 6 bases to trimming and J lost 0 bases; unmatched junction nucleotides: 3. The CDR3 sequence: CASSPQGANTGELFF. The CDR3 DNA is TGTGCCAGCAGTCCACAGGGGGCGAACACCGGGGAGCTGTTTTTT.

This clone was observed a few times. The rearrangement joins TRBV4-3 to TRBJ2-5, with D maybe TRBD2 (6 bases). The J call may be mistaken, given a closer DNA end match to TRBJ2-7. This CDR3 has 16 amino acids. The germline gives CDR1 LGHNA, CDR2 YSLEER. The CDR3 reads CASSQEFGGADYEQYF. The CDR3 DNA sequence: TGCGCCAGCAGCCAAGAATTCGGCGGGGCGGACTACGAGCAGTACTTC.

The V call is TRBV5-7, the J call TRBJ2-1; 9 nucleotides line up with TRBD2. TRBV5-7 is an ORF, with its function uncertain. The ends lost 0 bases at V and 6 bases at J; junction bases unmatched: 4. CDR3 length: 15 residues. Here the CDR3 reads CASSLGLAGRNEQFF. CDR3 nucleotides: TGTGCCAGCAGCTTGGGCCTAGCGGGGCGCAATGAGCAGTTCTTC.

The chain combines TRBV7-3 with TRBJ2-3, with D hard to call. Trimming stripped 2 bases from V and 2 bases from J, with 5 bases between. There are 13 residues in the CDR3. CDR1 and CDR2 (germline): SGHTA, FQGTGA. The CDR3 reads CASSLPDTDTQYF. The DNA for the CDR3 is TGTGCCAGCAGCTTACCAGACACAGATACGCAGTATTTT.

V gene TRBV2 combines with J gene TRBJ1-2, with 9 bases aligning to TRBD1. The junction had 5 bases not matched to a gene; V was cut back by 5 bases and J by 4 bases. The V gene's germline CDR1 is SNHLY and CDR2 FYNNEI. This CDR3 contains 14 residues. CDR3 coding DNA: TGTGCCAGCAGTACGGACAGGGGTGGCTATGGCTACACCTTC. It encodes CASSTDRGGYGYTF.

This clone was observed a handful of times. The gene calls are TRBV5-1 and TRBJ1-2; D might be TRBD1 (5 bases). CDR1 is SGHRS and CDR2 is YFSETQ in the germline V gene. V lost 4 bases, J lost 7 bases, and 14 bases lay in between. The CDR3 extends over 13 amino acids. CDR3 amino acids: CASSPGQRLGYTF. The CDR3 nucleotides read TGCGCCAGCAGCCCCGGACAAAGGCTTGGCTACACCTTC.

The V gene is TRBV4-1, the J gene TRBJ1-1; possibly TRBD1 for D (6 bases). This CDR3 has 15 amino acids. Trimming pared 4 bases from V and 4 bases from J, leaving 16 bases between. Germline V gives CDR1 MGHRA, CDR2 YSYEKL. For the CDR3, the DNA is TGCGCCAGCAGCCTACACAGGGACGGAAGCACTGAAGCTTTCTTT. Protein: CASSLHRDGSTEAFF.

The chain combines TRBV4-1 with TRBJ2-6, with 7 positions matching TRBD1. Trimming at V came to 1 base and at J to 0 bases, leaving 12 bases not matched to a gene. The CDR3 consists of 20 residues. CDR1 and CDR2 from the germline V gene are MGHRA and YSYEKL. CDR3 sequence reads: CASSQAAILQGRSGANVLTF. For the CDR3, the DNA is TGCGCCAGCAGCCAAGCCGCGATCTTACAGGGGCGCTCTGGGGCCAACGTCCTGACTTTC.

The gene calls are TRBV7-9 and TRBJ2-3; 11 bases match TRBD2. CDR3 length equals 17 residues. V shed 5 bases, J shed 0 bases, and the junction held 7 bases outside the gene matches. Germline V gene sequence: CDR1 SEHNR, CDR2 FQNEAQ (reference sequence). The CDR3 reads CASSPIGTSGSTDTQYF. In DNA form, the CDR3 reads TGTGCCAGCAGCCCGATCGGGACTAGCGGTAGCACAGATACGCAGTATTTT.